The following is a T cell receptor (beta chain) sequence with its context. This record belongs to a study of blood T cell repertoires in COVID-19. Measured with immunoSEQ multiplex PCR; TCRdb has only the in-frame clones, and not every one. The data hold about 160,000 clones, with about 80% observed a single time. The V and J ends lost 4 bases and 5 bases respectively, with 8 bases between them. This CDR3 has 12 residues. Germline V CDR1 and CDR2: LGHDT, YNNKEL (reference sequence). One Seattle source followed patients from active infection through their disease course. This rearrangement joins TRBV3-1 (or the pseudogene TRBV3-2) to TRBJ1-1, with D uncertain. The clonotype was recovered from a woman aged 40 to 50 with COVID-19, enrolled during active disease. Sequenced: peripheral blood. The CDR3 region has the DNA TGTGCCAGCAGCCCGAGCGGGACTGAAGCTTTCTTT. Protein product: CASSPSGTEAFF.